The sequence of this TCR beta chain was determined in a study of T cell responses to AZD1222 COVID-19 vaccine. Findings and limits, study-wide: Nearly half of unique spike-specific TCRs reportedly avoided B.1.351 and B.1.1.7 mutated regions.

Here immunoSEQ multiplex PCR was the method, and the copy in TCRdb shows in-frame clones only, minus some. In the table there are more than 85,000 clones, approximately 90% of which are singletons. Concerning this clone itself: The antigen remains unidentified.

Second doses were pooled across both intervals (about 4 or about 12 weeks). Source: peripheral blood, taken 28 days after the second AZD1222 dose. The receptor was isolated from an adult who received the AZD1222 COVID-19 vaccine.

CDR3 bases: TGTGCCAGCAGCTTAGAACTACGGGACCCTAGCACAGATACGCAGTATTTT. Protein product: CASSLELRDPSTDTQYF. The chain recombines TRBV7-8 with TRBJ2-3; D possibly matches TRBD1 or TRBD2 (5 bases each). The CDR3 has 17 residues. V was cut by 1 base and J by 0 bases, with 14 bases left in between. From germline, CDR1 is SGHVS and CDR2 FQNEAQ.